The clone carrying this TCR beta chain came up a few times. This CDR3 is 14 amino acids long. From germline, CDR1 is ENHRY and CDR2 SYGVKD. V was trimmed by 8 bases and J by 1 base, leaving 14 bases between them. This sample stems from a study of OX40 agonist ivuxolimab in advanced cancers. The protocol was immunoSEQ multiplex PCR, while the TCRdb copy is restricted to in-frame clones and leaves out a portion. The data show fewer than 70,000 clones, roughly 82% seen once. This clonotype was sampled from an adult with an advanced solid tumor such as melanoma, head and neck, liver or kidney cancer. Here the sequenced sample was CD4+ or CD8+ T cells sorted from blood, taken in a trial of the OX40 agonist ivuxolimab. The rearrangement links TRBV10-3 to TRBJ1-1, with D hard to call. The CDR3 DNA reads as TGTGCCATCTCGCACGGGGTGAGGAACACTGAAGCTTTCTTT. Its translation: CAISHGVRNTEAFF.